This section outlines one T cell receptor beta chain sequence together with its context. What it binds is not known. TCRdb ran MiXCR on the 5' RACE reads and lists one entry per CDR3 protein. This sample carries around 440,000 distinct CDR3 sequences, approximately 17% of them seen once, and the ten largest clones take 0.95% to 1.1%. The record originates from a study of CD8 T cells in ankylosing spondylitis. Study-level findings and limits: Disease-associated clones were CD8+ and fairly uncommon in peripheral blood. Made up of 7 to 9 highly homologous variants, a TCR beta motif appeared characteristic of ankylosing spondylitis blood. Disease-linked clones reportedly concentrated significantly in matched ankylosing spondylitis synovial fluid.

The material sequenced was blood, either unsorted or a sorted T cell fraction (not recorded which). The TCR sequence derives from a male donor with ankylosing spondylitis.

The CDR3 loop is CSTTLGQGNQPQHF. The CDR3 DNA reads TGCAGTACGACTCTGGGACAGGGCAATCAGCCCCAGCATTTT. The chain combines TRBV20-1 with TRBJ1-5; the match to TRBD1 covers 8 bases. Losses at the gene ends were 8 bases for V and 2 bases for J; bases not matched to a gene: 8. Per germline, CDR1 DFQATT and CDR2 SNEGSKA (reference sequence). The CDR3 is made up of 14 amino acids.